This T cell receptor beta chain was found in a study of cytomegalovirus exposure and HLA in healthy donors. The PCR used 60 Vbeta and 13 Jbeta primers. Data came from immunoSEQ multiplex PCR; TCRdb stores just in-frame clones and leaves some out. The top ten hold 7.5% to 9% of the sample, which has 90,000 to 120,000 clones, around 73% seen once. With respect to this clone: The antigen is undetermined.

Study observations and caveats: Researchers reported in a later analysis that a missense DCLRE1C variant was tied to TCR beta V- and J-gene trimming. No immune exposure information besides CMV serostatus was available.

The TCR comes from a man aged 25 to 45 in good health and CMV-seronegative. Sequencing input: PBMCs.

The chain's CDR3 is CAISENTGGFVTEAFF. The CDR3 nucleotides read TGTGCCATCAGCGAAAACACAGGGGGCTTTGTTACTGAAGCTTTCTTT. This chain joins TRBV10-3 and TRBJ1-1, with TRBD1 matching 9 bases. V was pared by 6 bases and J by 5 bases, with 13 bases of the junction left unmatched. There are 16 residues in the CDR3. Germline loops: CDR1 ENHRY, CDR2 SYGVKD.